This T cell receptor (beta chain) came from a study of CD8+ T cells in alopecia areata. Sequencing templates came from extracted RNA that was reverse transcribed into cDNA. Only in-frame clones appear in the TCRdb table, and some are missing; sequencing was by immunoSEQ multiplex PCR. The table records some 180,000 clones, roughly 59% of them present only once. Overall study results and limits: Affected lesional scalp, above all in alopecia totalis/universalis, was more clonal than normal scalp. In patients, TCRs were shared less clearly than in mice, and HLA may possibly be involved.

Peripheral blood, together with lesional scalp punch biopsies, was collected from alopecia areata patients. A word on this clone: No antigen is known for it.

Sequenced material: CD4+ T cells sorted from blood, taken at week 0. The sequence was collected from a human donor with alopecia areata.

CDR3 in amino acids: CSVEVQGNYGYTF. The CDR3 DNA reads as TGCAGCGTTGAGGTGCAGGGAAACTATGGCTACACCTTC. The chain uses TRBV29-1 and TRBJ1-2; D may be TRBD1 (5 bases). With 3 bases removed from V and 2 bases from J, the gap between germline ends came to 10 bases. CDR3 length: 13 residues. Germline assignment: CDR1 SQVTM and CDR2 ANQGSEA.